This T cell receptor (beta chain) was identified in a study of T cells in Graves' hyperthyroidism and ophthalmopathy. This clonotype was observed a handful of times. This clone may be a read error of a much larger clone one base away. The source material, RNA transcripts, was used to amplify TCR beta CDR3 regions. The TCR CDR3 first-round RT-PCR relied on the HTBI primer set. MiXCR, applied by TCRdb to the multiplex PCR reads, yields one record per CDR3 protein. The sample lists approximately 510,000 distinct CDR3 sequences; less than 25% were seen once. The CDR3 is made up of 16 amino acids. The V gene's germline CDR1 is SGHRS and CDR2 YFSETQ.

The sample was blood. The chain links TRBV5-1 to TRBJ1-1; 7 bases map to TRBD1. The sequence was obtained from a man between 18 and 35 years old with Graves' hyperthyroidism. The CDR3 DNA reads TGCGCCAGCAGCTTGGGACACGGACAGGCTGGCACTGAAGCTTGCTTT. Its translation: CASSLGHGQAGTEACF.